The present T cell receptor (beta chain) was sequenced within a study of blood T cell repertoires in COVID-19. Sequenced by immunoSEQ multiplex PCR; TCRdb stores in-frame clones only, minus some. The sample lists about 74,000 clones, 82% occurring once. This clonotype was sampled from a human donor in a cohort sampled during active COVID-19. Source material: peripheral blood.

The CDR3 sequence: CASSPGQVGETQYF. In nucleotides, the CDR3 is TGTGCCAGCAGCCCAGGACAGGTGGGGGAGACCCAGTACTTC. The rearrangement joins TRBV11-1 to TRBJ2-5; 7 bases align to TRBD1. Looked up from germline, CDR1 is SGHAT and CDR2 is FQDESV (reference sequence). V dropped 5 bases and J dropped 5; count of bases not matched to a gene: 8. The CDR3 sequence is 14 residues long.